Shown below are 3 T cell receptor beta chains from a single sample sequenced in a study of blood T cell repertoires in COVID-19. Using immunoSEQ multiplex PCR, the repertoire was profiled, and TCRdb retains in-frame clones only, with some absent. The data contain some 200,000 clones, 75% to 90% of them seen just once; the ten biggest clones take up roughly 6.6%. The specimen was peripheral blood. Receptors originate from a woman between 35 and 50 years old with acute or convalescent COVID-19.

The chain links TRBV18 to TRBJ1-1, with a possible D match to TRBD1 (5 bases). The CDR3 sequence is 15 residues long. The V gene lost 2 bases and the J gene lost 11 bases, with 21 bases spanning the gap. Germline V gives CDR1 KGHSH, CDR2 LQKENI. The CDR3 DNA reads TGTGCCAGCTCACCATTTGGTGGGGCAGACAATACCGCTTTCTTT. Its translation is CASSPFGGADNTAFF.

The chain joins TRBV24-1 to TRBJ2-5, with D tentatively TRBD2 (6 bases). The CDR3 extends over 14 amino acids. The V end lost 3 bases, the J end lost 4 bases, and 11 bases lay between the germline ends. The germline V gene encodes CDR1 KGHDR and CDR2 SFDVKD. The DNA for the CDR3 is TGTGCCACCAGTGATGTGACTAGGGGAGAGACCCAGTACTTC. Protein: CATSDVTRGETQYF.

The rearrangement links TRBV5-4 to TRBJ1-2; D is unclear. Trimming stripped 0 bases from V and 8 bases from J, with 14 bases between. This CDR3 comprises 14 residues. Germline V gene sequence: CDR1 SGHNT, CDR2 YYREEE (reference sequence). As DNA, the CDR3 is TGTGCCAGCAGCTTGGCCGCTGACCGAGGAGGCTACACCTTC. Translation: CASSLAADRGGYTF.